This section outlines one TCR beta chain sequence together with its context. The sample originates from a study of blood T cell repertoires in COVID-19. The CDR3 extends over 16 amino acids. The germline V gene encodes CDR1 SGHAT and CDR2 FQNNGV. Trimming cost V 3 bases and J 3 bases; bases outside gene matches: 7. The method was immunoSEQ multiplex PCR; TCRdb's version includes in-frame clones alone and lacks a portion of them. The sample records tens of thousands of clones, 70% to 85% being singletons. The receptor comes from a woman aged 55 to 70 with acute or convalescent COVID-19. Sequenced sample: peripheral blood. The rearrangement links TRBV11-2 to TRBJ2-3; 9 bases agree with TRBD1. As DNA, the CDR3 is TGTGCCAGCAGCTTGCGCCGGACAGGGGTGACAGATACGCAGTATTTT. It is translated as CASSLRRTGVTDTQYF.